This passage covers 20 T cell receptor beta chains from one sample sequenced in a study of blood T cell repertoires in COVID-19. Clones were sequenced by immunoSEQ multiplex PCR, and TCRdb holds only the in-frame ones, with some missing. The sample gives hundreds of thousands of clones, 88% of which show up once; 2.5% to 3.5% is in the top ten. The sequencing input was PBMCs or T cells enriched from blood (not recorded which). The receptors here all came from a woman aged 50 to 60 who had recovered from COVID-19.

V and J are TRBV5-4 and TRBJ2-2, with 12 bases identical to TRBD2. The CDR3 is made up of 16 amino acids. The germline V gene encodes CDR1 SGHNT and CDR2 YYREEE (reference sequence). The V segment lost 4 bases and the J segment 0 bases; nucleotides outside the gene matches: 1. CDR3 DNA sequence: TGTGCCAGCAGCCGGACTAGCGGGACGAACACCGGGGAGCTGTTTTTT. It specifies CASSRTSGTNTGELFF.

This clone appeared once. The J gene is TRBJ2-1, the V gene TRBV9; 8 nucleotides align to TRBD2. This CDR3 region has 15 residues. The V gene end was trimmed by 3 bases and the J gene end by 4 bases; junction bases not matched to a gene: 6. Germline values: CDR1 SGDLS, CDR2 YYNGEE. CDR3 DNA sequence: TGTGCCAGCAGCGCAACTAGCGGCGTTTACAATGAGCAGTTCTTC. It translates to CASSATSGVYNEQFF. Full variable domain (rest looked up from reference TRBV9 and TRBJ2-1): DSGVTQTPKHLITATGQRVTLRCSPRSGDLSVYWYQQSLDQGLQFLIQYYNGEERAKGNILERFSAQQFPDLHSELNLSSLELGDSALYFCASSATSGVYNEQFFGPGTRLTVL.

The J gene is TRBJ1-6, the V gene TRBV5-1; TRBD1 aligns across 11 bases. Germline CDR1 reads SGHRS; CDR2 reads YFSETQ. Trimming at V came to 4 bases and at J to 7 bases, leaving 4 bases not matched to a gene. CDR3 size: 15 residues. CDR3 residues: CASSPGTGGNSPLHF. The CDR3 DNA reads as TGCGCCAGCAGCCCAGGGACAGGGGGGAATTCACCCCTCCACTTT. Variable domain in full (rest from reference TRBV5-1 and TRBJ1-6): KAGVTQTPRYLIKTRGQQVTLSCSPISGHRSVSWYQQTPGQGLQFLFEYFSETQRNKGNFPGRFSGRQFSNSRSEMNVSTLELGDSALYLCASSPGTGGNSPLHFGNGTRLTVT.

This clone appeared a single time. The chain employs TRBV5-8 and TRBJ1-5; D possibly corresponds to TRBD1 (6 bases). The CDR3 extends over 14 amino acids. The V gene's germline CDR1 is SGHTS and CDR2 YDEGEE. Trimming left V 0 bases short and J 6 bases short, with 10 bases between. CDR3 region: CASSLGQGFQPQHF. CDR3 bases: TGTGCCAGCAGCTTGGGGCAGGGGTTTCAGCCCCAGCATTTT.

The CDR3: CASSHSGRPSTDTQYF. The CDR3, as DNA: TGTGCCAGCAGCCATAGCGGGAGGCCTAGCACAGATACGCAGTATTTT. The chain combines TRBV3-1 (or the pseudogene TRBV3-2) with TRBJ2-3; 10 bases align to TRBD2. The CDR3 covers 16 residues. The junction had 3 bases not matched to a gene; V was cut back by 3 bases and J by 0 bases. The germline V gene encodes CDR1 LGHDT and CDR2 YNNKEL (reference sequence).

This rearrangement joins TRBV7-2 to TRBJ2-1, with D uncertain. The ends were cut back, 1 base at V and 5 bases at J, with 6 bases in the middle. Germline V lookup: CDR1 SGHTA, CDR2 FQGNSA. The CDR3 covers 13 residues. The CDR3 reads CASSLGPNNEQFF. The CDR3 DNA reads TGTGCCAGCAGCTTAGGGCCAAACAATGAGCAGTTCTTC. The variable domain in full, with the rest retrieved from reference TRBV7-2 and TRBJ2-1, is GAGVSQSPSNKVTEKGKDVELRCDPISGHTALYWYRQSLGQGLEFLIYFQGNSAPDKSGLPSDRFSAERTGGSVSTLTIQRTQQEDSAVYLCASSLGPNNEQFFGPGTRLTVL.

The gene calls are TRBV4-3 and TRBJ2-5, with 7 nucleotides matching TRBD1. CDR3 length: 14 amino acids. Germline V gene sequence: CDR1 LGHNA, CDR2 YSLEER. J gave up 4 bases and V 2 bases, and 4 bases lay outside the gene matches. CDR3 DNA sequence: TGCGCCAGCAGCCAAACAGGGGTAGGAGAGACCCAGTACTTC. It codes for CASSQTGVGETQYF.

CDR3 sequence (DNA): TGTGCCAGCAGCCCCGGACAGTTAGCGGGAGTAAGCTACGAGCAGTACTTC. It translates to CASSPGQLAGVSYEQYF. This chain uses TRBV9 with TRBJ2-7, with 9 bases lining up with TRBD2. With 4 bases clipped from V and 3 bases from J, the junction kept 14 bases outside the gene matches. The germline gives CDR1 SGDLS, CDR2 YYNGEE. The CDR3 covers 17 residues.

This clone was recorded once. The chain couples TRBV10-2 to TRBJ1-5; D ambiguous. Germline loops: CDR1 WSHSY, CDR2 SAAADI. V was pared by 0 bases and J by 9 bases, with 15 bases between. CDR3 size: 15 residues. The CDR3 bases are TGCGCCAGCAGTGAGTCACCCCAGTTTGGTGGGCCCCAGCATTTT. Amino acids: CASSESPQFGGPQHF.

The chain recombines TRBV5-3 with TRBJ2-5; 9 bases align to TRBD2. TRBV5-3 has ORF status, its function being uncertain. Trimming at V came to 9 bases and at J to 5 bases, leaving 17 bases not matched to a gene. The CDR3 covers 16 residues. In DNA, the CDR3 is TGTGCCACCCTCCGGTGGGTTAGCGGGAGTGGGGAGACCCAGTACTTC. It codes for CATLRWVSGSGETQYF.

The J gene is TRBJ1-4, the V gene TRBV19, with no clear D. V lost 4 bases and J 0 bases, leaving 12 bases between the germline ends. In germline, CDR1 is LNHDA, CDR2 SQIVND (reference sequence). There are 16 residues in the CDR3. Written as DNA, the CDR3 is TGTGCCAGTAGTAAGACTCCAGCCGCAACTAATGAAAAACTGTTTTTT. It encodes CASSKTPAATNEKLFF.

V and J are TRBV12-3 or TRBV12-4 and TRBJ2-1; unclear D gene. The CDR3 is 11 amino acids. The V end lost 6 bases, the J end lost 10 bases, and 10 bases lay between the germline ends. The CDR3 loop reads CASSQVWEQFF. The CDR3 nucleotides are TGTGCCAGCAGCCAGGTTTGGGAGCAGTTCTTC.

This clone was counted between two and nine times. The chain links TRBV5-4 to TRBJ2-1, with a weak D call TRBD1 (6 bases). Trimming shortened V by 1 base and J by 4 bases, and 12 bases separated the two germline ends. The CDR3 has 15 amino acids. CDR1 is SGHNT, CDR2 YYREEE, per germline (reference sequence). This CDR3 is CASSLRTVLYNEQFF. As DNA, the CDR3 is TGTGCCAGCAGCTTGAGGACAGTCCTTTACAATGAGCAGTTCTTC.

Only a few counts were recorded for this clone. The CDR3 DNA sequence: TGTGCCAGTAGAACTAGCGGGCCCGGTGGCAATGAGCAGTTCTTC. Its translation: CASRTSGPGGNEQFF. J is TRBJ2-1 and V is TRBV19; 9 bases line up with TRBD2. The CDR3 runs 15 residues. Germline V gene lookup returns CDR1 LNHDA and CDR2 SQIVND (reference sequence). The ends lost 6 bases at V and 6 bases at J; junction bases unmatched: 9.

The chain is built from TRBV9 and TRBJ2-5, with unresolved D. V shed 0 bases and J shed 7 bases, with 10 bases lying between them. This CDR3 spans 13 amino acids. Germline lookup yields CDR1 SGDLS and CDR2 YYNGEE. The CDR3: CASSVGAKGTQYF. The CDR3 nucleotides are TGTGCCAGCAGCGTAGGGGCCAAAGGGACCCAGTACTTC.

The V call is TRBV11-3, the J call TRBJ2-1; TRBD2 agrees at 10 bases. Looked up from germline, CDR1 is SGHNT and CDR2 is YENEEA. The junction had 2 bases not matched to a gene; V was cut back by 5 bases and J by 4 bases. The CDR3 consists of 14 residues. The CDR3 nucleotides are TGTGCCAGCAGCCGTAGCGGGGGGTACAATGAGCAGTTCTTC. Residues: CASSRSGGYNEQFF.

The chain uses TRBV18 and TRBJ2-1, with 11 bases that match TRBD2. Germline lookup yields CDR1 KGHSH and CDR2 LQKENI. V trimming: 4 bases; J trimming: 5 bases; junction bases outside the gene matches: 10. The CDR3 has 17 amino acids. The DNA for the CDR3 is TGTGCCAGCTCACGCTCTAGCGGGAGGTCAACGGACAATGAGCAGTTCTTC. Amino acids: CASSRSSGRSTDNEQFF.

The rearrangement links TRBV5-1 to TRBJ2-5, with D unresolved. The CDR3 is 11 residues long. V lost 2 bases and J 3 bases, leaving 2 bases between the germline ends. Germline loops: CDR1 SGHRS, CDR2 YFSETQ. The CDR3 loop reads CASSFKETQYF. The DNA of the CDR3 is TGCGCCAGCAGCTTTAAAGAGACCCAGTACTTC.

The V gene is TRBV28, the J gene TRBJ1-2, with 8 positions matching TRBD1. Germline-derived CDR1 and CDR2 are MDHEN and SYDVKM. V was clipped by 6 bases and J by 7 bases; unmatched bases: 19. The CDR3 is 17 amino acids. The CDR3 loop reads CASRPGGAISGGLGYTF. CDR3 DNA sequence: TGTGCCAGCAGGCCAGGGGGCGCAATATCGGGAGGCCTTGGCTACACCTTC.

In nucleotides, the CDR3 is TGTGCCATCAGTGGGCAGTCGAACACTGAAGCTTTCTTT. Residues: CAISGQSNTEAFF. The chain links TRBV10-3 to TRBJ1-1; no clear D gene. V lost 4 bases, J lost 1 base, and 7 bases lay in between. This CDR3 is built from 13 residues. In germline, CDR1 is ENHRY, CDR2 SYGVKD.